This T cell receptor (beta chain) was observed in a study of Ad26.COV2.S vaccination and SARS-CoV-2 variants. In the study overall: Administration of Ad26.COV2.S was intramuscular, either once or twice 56 days apart. Study-level results: Quantification of TCR breadth and depth may have yielded underestimates of total T cell responses. With respect to non-spike TCR breadth, vaccine and placebo recipients were similar.

For this clone: Its antigen remains unknown.

V lost 5 bases to trimming and J lost 1 base; unmatched junction nucleotides: 7. Germline V lookup: CDR1 SGHTA, CDR2 FQGTGA. The CDR3 has 16 residues. Indicated treatment: some 20 received Ad26.COV2.S at low or high dose, single or two shots; about 5 received placebo; per-sample allocation not given. Sample collection was performed on day 63 after the first vaccine or placebo injection. It was an adult aged 18-55 years in Boston who was the donor. The protocol was immunoSEQ multiplex PCR, while the TCRdb copy is restricted to in-frame clones and leaves out a portion. There are around 250,000 clones in the sample; roughly 89% occur only once, and about 2.7% lies in the top ten.

The sequencing used peripheral blood, collected in a trial of Ad26.COV2.S vaccine versus placebo. This sequence joins TRBV7-3 and TRBJ2-3, with TRBD2 matching over 9 bases. This TCR was sampled from a person aged 18-65 years who received the Ad26.COV2.S COVID-19 vaccine or a placebo. CDR3 DNA sequence: TGTGCCAGCAGCCTCTTAGCGGGGGCCCGCACAGATACGCAGTATTTT. Protein sequence: CASSLLAGARTDTQYF.